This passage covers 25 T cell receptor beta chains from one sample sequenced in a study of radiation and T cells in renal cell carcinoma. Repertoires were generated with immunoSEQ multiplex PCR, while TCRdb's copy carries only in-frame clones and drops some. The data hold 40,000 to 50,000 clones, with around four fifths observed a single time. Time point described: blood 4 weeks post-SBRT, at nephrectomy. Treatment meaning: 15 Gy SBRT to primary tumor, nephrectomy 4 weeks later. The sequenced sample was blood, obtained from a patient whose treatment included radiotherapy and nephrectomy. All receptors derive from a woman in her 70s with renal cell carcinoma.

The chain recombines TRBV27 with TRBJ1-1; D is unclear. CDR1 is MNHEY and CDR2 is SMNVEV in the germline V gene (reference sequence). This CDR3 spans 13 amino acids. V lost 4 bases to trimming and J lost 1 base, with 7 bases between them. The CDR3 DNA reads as TGTGCCAGCAGTTCGGACGGGAACACTGAAGCTTTCTTT. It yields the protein CASSSDGNTEAFF.

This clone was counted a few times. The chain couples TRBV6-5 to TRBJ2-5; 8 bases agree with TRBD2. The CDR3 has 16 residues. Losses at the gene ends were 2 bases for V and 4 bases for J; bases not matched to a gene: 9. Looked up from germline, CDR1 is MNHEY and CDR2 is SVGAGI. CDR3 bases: TGTGCCAGCAGTTACGGGCACGGGACTAGGGGAGAGACCCAGTACTTC. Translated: CASSYGHGTRGETQYF.

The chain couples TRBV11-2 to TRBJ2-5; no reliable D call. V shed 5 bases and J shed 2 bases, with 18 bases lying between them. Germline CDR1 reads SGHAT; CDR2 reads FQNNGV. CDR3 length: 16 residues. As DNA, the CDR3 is TGTGCCAGCAGCCGAAAAGGCCGAGCGATACAAGAGACCCAGTACTTC. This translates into CASSRKGRAIQETQYF.

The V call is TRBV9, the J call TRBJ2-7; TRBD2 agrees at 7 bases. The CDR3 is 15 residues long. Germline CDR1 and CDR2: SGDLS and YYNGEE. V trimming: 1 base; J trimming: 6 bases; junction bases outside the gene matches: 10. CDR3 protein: CASSVTGGTASEQYF. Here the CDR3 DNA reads TGTGCCAGCAGCGTAACGGGAGGCACGGCATCCGAGCAGTACTTC.

In nucleotides, the CDR3 is TGTGCCAGCAGCCACACAGGGCTCAGGTCACCCCTCCACTTT. Residues: CASSHTGLRSPLHF. The gene calls are TRBV11-2 and TRBJ1-6; the D gene is possibly TRBD1 (6 bases). V was cut by 5 bases and J by 10 bases, with 15 bases left in between. The germline gives CDR1 SGHAT, CDR2 FQNNGV. This CDR3 has 14 residues.

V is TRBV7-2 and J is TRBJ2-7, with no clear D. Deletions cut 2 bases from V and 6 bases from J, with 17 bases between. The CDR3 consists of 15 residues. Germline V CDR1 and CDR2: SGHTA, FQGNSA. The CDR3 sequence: CASSLKDGTWVEQYF. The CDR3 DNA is TGTGCCAGCAGCTTAAAAGACGGCACGTGGGTCGAGCAGTACTTC.

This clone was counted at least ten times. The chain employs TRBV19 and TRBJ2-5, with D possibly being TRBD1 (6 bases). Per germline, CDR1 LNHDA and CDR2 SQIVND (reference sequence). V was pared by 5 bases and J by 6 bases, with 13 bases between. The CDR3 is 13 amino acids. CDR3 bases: TGTGCCAGTAGTGTCCCAGGGGCGAAGACCCAGTACTTC. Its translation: CASSVPGAKTQYF. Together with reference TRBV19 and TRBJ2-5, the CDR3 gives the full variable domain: DGGITQSPKYLFRKEGQNVTLSCEQNLNHDAMYWYRQDPGQGLRLIYYSQIVNDFQKGDIAEGYSVSREKKESFPLTVTSAQKNPTAFYLCASSVPGAKTQYFGPGTRLLVL.

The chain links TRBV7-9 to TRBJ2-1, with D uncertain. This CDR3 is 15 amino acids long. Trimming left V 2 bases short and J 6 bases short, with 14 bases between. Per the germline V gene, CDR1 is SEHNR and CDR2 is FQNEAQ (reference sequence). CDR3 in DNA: TGTGCCAGCAGCTTATTACTGGACCAGGCCAATGAGCAGTTCTTC. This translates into CASSLLLDQANEQFF.

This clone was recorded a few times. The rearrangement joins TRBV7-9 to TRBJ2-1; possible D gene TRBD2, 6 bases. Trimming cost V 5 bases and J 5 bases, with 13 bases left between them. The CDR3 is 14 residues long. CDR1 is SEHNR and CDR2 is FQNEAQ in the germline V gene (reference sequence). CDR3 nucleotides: TGTGCCAGCAGCCCACTCGGGACTCACAATGAGCAGTTCTTC. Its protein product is CASSPLGTHNEQFF.

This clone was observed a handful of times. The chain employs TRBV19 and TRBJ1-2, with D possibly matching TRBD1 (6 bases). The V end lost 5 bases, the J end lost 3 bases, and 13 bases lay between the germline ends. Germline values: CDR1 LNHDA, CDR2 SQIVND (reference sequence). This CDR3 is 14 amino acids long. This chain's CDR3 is CASSPQGRDYGYTF. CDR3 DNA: TGTGCCAGTAGTCCACAGGGAAGAGACTATGGCTACACCTTC. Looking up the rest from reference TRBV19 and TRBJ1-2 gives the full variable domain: DGGITQSPKYLFRKEGQNVTLSCEQNLNHDAMYWYRQDPGQGLRLIYYSQIVNDFQKGDIAEGYSVSREKKESFPLTVTSAQKNPTAFYLCASSPQGRDYGYTFGSGTRLTVV.

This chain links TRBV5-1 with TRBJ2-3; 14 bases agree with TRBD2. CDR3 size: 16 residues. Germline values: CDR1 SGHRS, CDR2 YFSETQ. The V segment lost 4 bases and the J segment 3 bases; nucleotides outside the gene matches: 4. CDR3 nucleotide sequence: TGCGCCAGCAGCCCTGGGACTAGCGGGAGTACAGATACGCAGTATTTT. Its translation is CASSPGTSGSTDTQYF.

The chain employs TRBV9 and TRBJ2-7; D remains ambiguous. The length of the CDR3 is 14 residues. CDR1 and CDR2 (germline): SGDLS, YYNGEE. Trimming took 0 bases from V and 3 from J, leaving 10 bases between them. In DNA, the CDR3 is TGTGCCAGCAGCGTAGGAGTCAGCAACTACGAGCAGTACTTC. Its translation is CASSVGVSNYEQYF.

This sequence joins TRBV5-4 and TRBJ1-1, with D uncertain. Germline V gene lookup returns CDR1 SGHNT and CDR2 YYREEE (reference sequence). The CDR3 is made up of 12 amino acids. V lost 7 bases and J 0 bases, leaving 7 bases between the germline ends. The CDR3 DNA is TGTGCCAGCGGTGCGGTGAACACTGAAGCTTTCTTT. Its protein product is CASGAVNTEAFF.

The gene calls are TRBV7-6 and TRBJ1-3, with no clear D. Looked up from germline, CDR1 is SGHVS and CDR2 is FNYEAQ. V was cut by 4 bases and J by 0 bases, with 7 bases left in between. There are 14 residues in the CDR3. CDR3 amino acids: CASSSGFSGNTIYF. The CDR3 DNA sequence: TGTGCCAGCAGCTCTGGATTCTCTGGAAACACCATATATTTT.

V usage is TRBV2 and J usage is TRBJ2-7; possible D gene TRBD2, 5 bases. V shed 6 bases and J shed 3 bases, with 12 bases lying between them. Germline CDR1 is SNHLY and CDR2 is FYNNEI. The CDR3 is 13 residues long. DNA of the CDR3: TGTGCCAGCAGAGCCGACGGACTCTACGAGCAGTACTTC. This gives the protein CASRADGLYEQYF. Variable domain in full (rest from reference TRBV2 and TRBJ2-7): EPEVTQTPSHQVTQMGQEVILRCVPISNHLYFYWYRQILGQKVEFLVSFYNNEISEKSEIFDDQFSVERPDGSNFTLKIRSTKLEDSAMYFCASRADGLYEQYFGPGTRLTVT.

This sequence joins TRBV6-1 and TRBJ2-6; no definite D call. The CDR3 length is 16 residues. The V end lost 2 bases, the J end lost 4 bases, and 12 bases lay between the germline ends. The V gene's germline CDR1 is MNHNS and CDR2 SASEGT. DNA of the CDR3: TGTGCCAGCAGTGAACGACGCGGCGGCGGGGCCAACGTCCTGACTTTC. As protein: CASSERRGGGANVLTF.

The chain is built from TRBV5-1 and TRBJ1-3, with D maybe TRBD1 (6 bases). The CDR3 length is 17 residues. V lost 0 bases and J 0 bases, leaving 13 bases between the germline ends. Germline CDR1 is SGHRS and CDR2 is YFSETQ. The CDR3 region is CASSLGATGNSGNTIYF. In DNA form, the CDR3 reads TGCGCCAGCAGCTTGGGAGCCACAGGGAACTCTGGAAACACCATATATTTT. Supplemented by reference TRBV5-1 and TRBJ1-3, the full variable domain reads KAGVTQTPRYLIKTRGQQVTLSCSPISGHRSVSWYQQTPGQGLQFLFEYFSETQRNKGNFPGRFSGRQFSNSRSEMNVSTLELGDSALYLCASSLGATGNSGNTIYFGEGSWLTVV.

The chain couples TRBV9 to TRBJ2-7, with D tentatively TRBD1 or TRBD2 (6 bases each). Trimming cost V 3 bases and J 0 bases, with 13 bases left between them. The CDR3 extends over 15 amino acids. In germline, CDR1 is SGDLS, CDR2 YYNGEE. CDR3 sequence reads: CASSEGGGSSYEQYF. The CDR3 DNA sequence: TGTGCCAGCAGCGAGGGGGGCGGAAGCTCCTACGAGCAGTACTTC. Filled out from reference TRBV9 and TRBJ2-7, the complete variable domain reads DSGVTQTPKHLITATGQRVTLRCSPRSGDLSVYWYQQSLDQGLQFLIQYYNGEERAKGNILERFSAQQFPDLHSELNLSSLELGDSALYFCASSEGGGSSYEQYFGPGTRLTVT.

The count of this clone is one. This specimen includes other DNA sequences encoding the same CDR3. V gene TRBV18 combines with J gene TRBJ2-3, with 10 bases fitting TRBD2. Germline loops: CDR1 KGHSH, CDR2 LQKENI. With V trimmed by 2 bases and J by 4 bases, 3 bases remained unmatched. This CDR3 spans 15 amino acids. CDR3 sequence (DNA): TGTGCCAGCTCACCAGGAGCGGGAGGGTCAGATACGCAGTATTTT. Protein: CASSPGAGGSDTQYF.

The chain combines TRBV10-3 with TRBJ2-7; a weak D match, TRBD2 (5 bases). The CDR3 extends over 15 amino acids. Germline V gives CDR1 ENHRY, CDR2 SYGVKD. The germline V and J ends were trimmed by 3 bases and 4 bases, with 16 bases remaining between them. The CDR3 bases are TGTGCCATCAGTGACTCCAAGAGTACGGGATACGAGCAGTACTTC. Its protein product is CAISDSKSTGYEQYF.

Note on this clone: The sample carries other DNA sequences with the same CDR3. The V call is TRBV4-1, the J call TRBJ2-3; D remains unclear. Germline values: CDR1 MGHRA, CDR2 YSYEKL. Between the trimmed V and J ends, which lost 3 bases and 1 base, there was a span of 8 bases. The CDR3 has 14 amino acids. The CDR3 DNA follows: TGCGCCAGCAGCCAGGGTGCCGGCACAGATACGCAGTATTTT. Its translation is CASSQGAGTDTQYF.

The CDR3: CASSPLPSNQPQHF. Here the CDR3 DNA reads TGTGCCAGCAGCCCACTTCCTAGCAATCAGCCCCAGCATTTT. V and J are TRBV5-4 and TRBJ1-5; D gene ambiguous. CDR1 is SGHNT, CDR2 YYREEE, per germline (reference sequence). V was trimmed by 4 bases and J by 0 bases, leaving 8 bases between them. This CDR3 has 14 residues. The full variable domain, completed using reference TRBV5-4 and TRBJ1-5, is ETGVTQSPTHLIKTRGQQVTLRCSSQSGHNTVSWYQQALGQGPQFIFQYYREEENGRGNFPPRFSGLQFPNYSSELNVNALELDDSALYLCASSPLPSNQPQHFGDGTRLSIL.

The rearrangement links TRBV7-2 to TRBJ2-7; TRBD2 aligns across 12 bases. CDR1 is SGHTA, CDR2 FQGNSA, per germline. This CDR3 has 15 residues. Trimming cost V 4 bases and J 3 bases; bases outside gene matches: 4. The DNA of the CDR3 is TGTGCCAGCAGCTCCGGGACTAGCGGGCTCTACGAGCAGTACTTC. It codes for CASSSGTSGLYEQYF. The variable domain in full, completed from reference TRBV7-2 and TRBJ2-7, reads GAGVSQSPSNKVTEKGKDVELRCDPISGHTALYWYRQSLGQGLEFLIYFQGNSAPDKSGLPSDRFSAERTGGSVSTLTIQRTQQEDSAVYLCASSSGTSGLYEQYFGPGTRLTVT.

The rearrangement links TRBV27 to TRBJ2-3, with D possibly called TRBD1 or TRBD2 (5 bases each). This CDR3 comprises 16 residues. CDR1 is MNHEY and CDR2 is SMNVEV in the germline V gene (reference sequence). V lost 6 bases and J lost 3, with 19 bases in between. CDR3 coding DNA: TGTGCCAGCAGGTCCAGGGCACCGTGGGAGACAGATACGCAGTATTTT. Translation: CASRSRAPWETDTQYF.

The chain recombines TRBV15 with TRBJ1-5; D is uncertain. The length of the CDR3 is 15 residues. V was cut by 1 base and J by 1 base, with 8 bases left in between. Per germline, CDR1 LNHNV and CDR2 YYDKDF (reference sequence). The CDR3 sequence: CATSRAPVSNQPQHF. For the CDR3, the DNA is TGTGCCACCAGCAGAGCCCCGGTGAGCAATCAGCCCCAGCATTTT. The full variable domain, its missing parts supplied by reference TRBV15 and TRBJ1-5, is DAMVIQNPRYQVTQFGKPVTLSCSQTLNHNVMYWYQQKSSQAPKLLFHYYDKDFNNEADTPDNFQSRRPNTSFCFLDIRSPGLGDTAMYLCATSRAPVSNQPQHFGDGTRLSIL.